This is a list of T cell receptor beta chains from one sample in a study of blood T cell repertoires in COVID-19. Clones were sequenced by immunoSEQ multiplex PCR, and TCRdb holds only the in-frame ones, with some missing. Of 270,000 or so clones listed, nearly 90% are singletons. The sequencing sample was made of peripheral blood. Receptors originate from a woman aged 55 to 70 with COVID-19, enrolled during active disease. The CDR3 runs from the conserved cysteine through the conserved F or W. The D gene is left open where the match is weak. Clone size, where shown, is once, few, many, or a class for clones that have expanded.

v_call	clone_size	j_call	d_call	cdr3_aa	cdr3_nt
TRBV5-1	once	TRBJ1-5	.	CASSGDEGPQHF	TGCGCCAGCAGCGGAGACGAGGGGCCCCAGCATTTT
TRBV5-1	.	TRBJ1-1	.	CASRYTGDTEAFF	TGCGCCAGCAGATACACAGGCGACACTGAAGCTTTCTTT
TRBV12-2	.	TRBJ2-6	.	CASRLRLAGGLSGANVLTF	TGTGCAAGTCGCTTACGGCTAGCGGGGGGACTCTCTGGGGCCAACGTCCTGACTTTC
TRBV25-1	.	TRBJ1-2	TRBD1	CASSELHRDRGGYTF	TGTGCCAGCAGTGAACTCCACCGGGACAGGGGCGGCTACACCTTC
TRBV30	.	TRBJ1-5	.	CAWSAKHGVNQPQHF	TGTGCCTGGAGTGCCAAGCACGGGGTCAATCAGCCCCAGCATTTT
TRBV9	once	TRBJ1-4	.	CASSVGGGRTNEKLFF	TGTGCCAGCAGCGTAGGTGGAGGGAGGACTAATGAAAAACTGTTTTTT
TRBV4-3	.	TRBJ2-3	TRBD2	CASSQELAATDTQYF	TGCGCCAGCAGCCAAGAACTAGCGGCCACAGATACGCAGTATTTT
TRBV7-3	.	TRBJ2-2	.	CASSISGTGELFF	TGTGCCAGCAGTATCAGCGGTACCGGGGAGCTGTTTTTT
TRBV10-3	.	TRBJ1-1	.	CAIRGRAQARTEAFF	TGTGCCATCAGGGGCAGGGCTCAGGCGCGCACTGAAGCTTTCTTT
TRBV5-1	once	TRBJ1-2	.	CASSLGQADYGYTF	TGCGCCAGCAGCTTGGGACAGGCTGACTATGGCTACACCTTC
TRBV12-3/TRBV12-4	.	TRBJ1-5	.	CARWGGAGQPQHF	TGTGCCCGCTGGGGGGGGGCGGGTCAGCCCCAGCATTTT
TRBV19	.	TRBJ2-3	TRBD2	CASSAVLAGGSFGTQYF	TGTGCCAGTAGTGCCGTACTAGCGGGGGGTTCCTTTGGTACGCAGTATTTT